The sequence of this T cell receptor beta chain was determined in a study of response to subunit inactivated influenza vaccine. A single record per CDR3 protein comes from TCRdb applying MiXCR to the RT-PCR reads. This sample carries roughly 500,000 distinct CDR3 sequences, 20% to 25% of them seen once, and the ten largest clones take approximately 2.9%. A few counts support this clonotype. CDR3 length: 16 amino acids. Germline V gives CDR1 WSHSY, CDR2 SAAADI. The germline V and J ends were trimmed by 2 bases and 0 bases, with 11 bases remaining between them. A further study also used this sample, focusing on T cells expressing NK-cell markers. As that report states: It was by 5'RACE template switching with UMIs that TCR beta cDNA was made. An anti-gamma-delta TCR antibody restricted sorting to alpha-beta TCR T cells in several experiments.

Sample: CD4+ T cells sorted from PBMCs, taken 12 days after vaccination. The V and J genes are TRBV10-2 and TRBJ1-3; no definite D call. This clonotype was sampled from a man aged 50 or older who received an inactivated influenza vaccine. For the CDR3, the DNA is TGCGCCAGCAGTGAGCACTTTCCCTCCTCTGGAAACACCATATATTTT. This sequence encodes CASSEHFPSSGNTIYF.